A single sample gave rise to the 23 T cell receptor beta chains below, sequenced in a study of blood T cells in healthy people across ages. Using a J-beta primer mix together with a sample-barcoded 5' primer, a second PCR was run for roughly 6 to 12 cycles. TCRdb called the 5' RACE reads again in MiXCR, with one record for every CDR3 protein. The sample yields more than 650,000 distinct CDR3 sequences, about 20% seen once. The specimen sequenced was blood. Source of these receptors: an older man in good health.

The chain has TRBV5-1 and TRBJ1-1; D remains unclear. Trimming left V 0 bases short and J 0 bases short, with 6 bases between. CDR3 size: 14 residues. CDR1 and CDR2 from the germline V gene are SGHRS and YFSETQ. CDR3 amino acids: CASSLEPLNTEAFF. The CDR3 DNA sequence: TGCGCCAGCAGCTTGGAACCGTTGAACACTGAAGCTTTCTTT. The entire variable domain, with the rest obtained from reference TRBV5-1 and TRBJ1-1, is as follows: KAGVTQTPRYLIKTRGQQVTLSCSPISGHRSVSWYQQTPGQGLQFLFEYFSETQRNKGNFPGRFSGRQFSNSRSEMNVSTLELGDSALYLCASSLEPLNTEAFFGQGTRLTVV.

V and J are TRBV6-1 and TRBJ1-5; D perhaps matches TRBD1 (5 bases). Germline V gene data show CDR1 as MNHNS and CDR2 as SASEGT. The CDR3 sequence is 14 residues long. The V gene lost 1 base and the J gene lost 6 bases, with 10 bases spanning the gap. Here the CDR3 reads CASSEGDFAQPQHF. The CDR3 nucleotides read TGTGCCAGCAGTGAAGGGGACTTTGCTCAGCCCCAGCATTTT.

The chain links TRBV7-2 to TRBJ2-3; D unresolved. Germline CDR1 reads SGHTA; CDR2 reads FQGNSA. The CDR3 spans 15 residues. Trimming took off 4 bases at V and 0 bases at J, with 11 bases between the two ends. The DNA for the CDR3 is TGTGCCAGCAGCTGGAGTGGCGATAGCACAGATACGCAGTATTTT. Protein: CASSWSGDSTDTQYF.

This clonotype was seen more than once but under ten times. The rearrangement uses TRBV5-1 and TRBJ1-4; D call uncertain. Trimming took off 4 bases at V and 7 bases at J, with 17 bases between the two ends. CDR3 length: 15 amino acids. Germline-derived CDR1 and CDR2 are SGHRS and YFSETQ. CDR3 coding DNA: TGCGCCAGCAGCGCAAGCAGCATCGGGAGTGAAAAACTGTTTTTT. Translated, it gives CASSASSIGSEKLFF.

There are many counts of this clonotype. The V call is TRBV7-8, the J call TRBJ1-5; no definite D call. This CDR3 has 16 amino acids. The V and J ends lost 5 bases and 4 bases respectively, with 18 bases between them. The germline V gene has CDR1 SGHVS and CDR2 FQNEAQ. The CDR3 loop is CASSPSVRAGNQPQHF. The DNA for the CDR3 is TGTGCCAGCAGCCCCTCCGTCCGAGCTGGGAATCAGCCCCAGCATTTT.

This clonotype was found many times. J is TRBJ1-1 and V is TRBV19, with 9 bases identical to TRBD1. V lost 7 bases, J lost 4 bases, and 4 bases stayed unmatched. The length of the CDR3 is 13 residues. Germline CDR1 reads LNHDA; CDR2 reads SQIVND (reference sequence). The CDR3 sequence is CASMGQGRTEAFF. In DNA, the CDR3 is TGTGCCAGTATGGGACAGGGACGCACTGAAGCTTTCTTT.

As regards this clonotype: The CDR3 does not end in the conserved phenylalanine or tryptophan, so this is likely a read error. The genes are TRBV28 and TRBJ2-1; tentatively, D is TRBD1 (5 bases). The closer fit of TRBJ2-5 to the DNA end suggests the J call may be wrong. The CDR3 extends over 11 amino acids. Germline V gene lookup returns CDR1 MDHEN and CDR2 SYDVKM. The CDR3 region has the DNA TGTGCCAGCAGCCAGGGTCGGACCCAGTACCTC. It encodes CASSQGRTQYL.

This clonotype was observed a handful of times. V and J are TRBV6-5 and TRBJ1-2, with 8 bases fitting TRBD1. This CDR3 region has 14 residues. The V and J ends lost 0 bases and 8 bases, in that order; junction bases with no gene match: 5. The V gene's germline CDR1 is MNHEY and CDR2 SVGAGI. The CDR3 DNA reads as TGTGCCAGCAGTTACTCACAGGGGGAGGAGGGCTACACCTTC. This encodes CASSYSQGEEGYTF.

This chain links TRBV7-2 with TRBJ2-3; 12 positions match TRBD2. This CDR3 spans 17 amino acids. The junction had 6 bases not matched to a gene; V was cut back by 0 bases and J by 5 bases. Germline assignment: CDR1 SGHTA and CDR2 FQGNSA. CDR3 sequence: CASSLAALAGGRDTQYF. The CDR3 nucleotides read TGTGCCAGCAGCTTAGCGGCGCTAGCGGGGGGGCGAGATACGCAGTATTTT.

In its sample, this clonotype was seen a few times. The CDR3 loop is CASRMGLLYVEGRFEQFF. CDR3 sequence (DNA): TGTGCCAGCAGAATGGGTTTATTATATGTGGAGGGCCGTTTTGAGCAGTTCTTC. This rearrangement joins TRBV12-3 or TRBV12-4 to TRBJ2-1; possible D gene TRBD2, 6 bases. The CDR3 covers 18 residues. Deletions cut 6 bases from V and 9 bases from J, with 30 bases between.

The chain links TRBV12-3 or TRBV12-4 to TRBJ2-7; D remains unclear. Trimming shortened V by 6 bases and J by 2 bases, and 14 bases separated the two germline ends. The CDR3 spans 14 residues. The CDR3 DNA reads as TGTGCCAGCAGCCCCGCAGGCCTGCCCTACGAGCAGTACTTC. Its translation is CASSPAGLPYEQYF.

The chain links TRBV2 to TRBJ2-1, with 8 positions matching TRBD2. Germline V gives CDR1 SNHLY, CDR2 FYNNEI. CDR3 length: 17 residues. The V gene end was trimmed by 7 bases and the J gene end by 6 bases; junction bases not matched to a gene: 17. CDR3 protein: CASTSGGAQVWSNEQFF. In nucleotides, the CDR3 is TGTGCCAGCACCTCGGGAGGGGCGCAAGTTTGGAGCAATGAGCAGTTCTTC. Variable domain in full (rest from reference TRBV2 and TRBJ2-1): EPEVTQTPSHQVTQMGQEVILRCVPISNHLYFYWYRQILGQKVEFLVSFYNNEISEKSEIFDDQFSVERPDGSNFTLKIRSTKLEDSAMYFCASTSGGAQVWSNEQFFGPGTRLTVL.

This clonotype was counted between two and nine times. The chain couples TRBV12-3 or TRBV12-4 to TRBJ2-3, with D perhaps matching TRBD1 or TRBD2 (5 bases each). There are 15 residues in the CDR3. Trimming removed 4 bases at V and 8 bases at J, with 19 bases between. CDR3 residues: CASSWTGTASGTQYF. DNA of the CDR3: TGTGCCAGCAGTTGGACCGGGACCGCCTCCGGTACGCAGTATTTT.

The chain's CDR3 is CAVGLAGADTQYF. The CDR3 nucleotides are TGTGCCGTGGGACTAGCGGGGGCAGATACGCAGTATTTT. The chain uses TRBV19 and TRBJ2-3, with 14 bases lining up with TRBD2. Germline trimming cut 11 bases from V and 4 bases from J; bases unmatched to any gene: 2. The CDR3 totals 13 residues. Per germline, CDR1 LNHDA and CDR2 SQIVND (reference sequence). The entire variable domain, with the rest obtained from reference TRBV19 and TRBJ2-3, is as follows: DGGITQSPKYLFRKEGQNVTLSCEQNLNHDAMYWYRQDPGQGLRLIYYSQIVNDFQKGDIAEGYSVSREKKESFPLTVTSAQKNPTAFYLCAVGLAGADTQYFGPGTRLTVL.

This clonotype was seen once. This sequence joins TRBV5-1 and TRBJ2-3; D unclear. The CDR3 runs to 14 residues. The germline V and J ends were trimmed by 4 bases and 0 bases, with 9 bases remaining between them. Germline V lookup: CDR1 SGHRS, CDR2 YFSETQ. DNA of the CDR3: TGCGCCAGCAGCCCAATCGCCAGCACAGATACGCAGTATTTT. This encodes CASSPIASTDTQYF.

This sequence joins TRBV29-1 and TRBJ2-1; TRBD2 aligns across 12 bases. Trimming at V came to 2 bases and at J to 4 bases, leaving 3 bases not matched to a gene. Per germline, CDR1 SQVTM and CDR2 ANQGSEA. The CDR3 spans 15 residues. As DNA, the CDR3 is TGCAGCGTTGAACCTAGCGGGAGGGCGTACAATGAGCAGTTCTTC. Encoded protein: CSVEPSGRAYNEQFF.

The table lists this clonotype with a few counts. The chain couples TRBV24-1 to TRBJ2-5; D is perhaps TRBD2 (6 bases). Deletions cut 4 bases from V and 5 bases from J, with 19 bases between. CDR3 length: 16 residues. The germline V gene has CDR1 KGHDR and CDR2 SFDVKD. CDR3 protein: CATSDAVGGQVETQYF. The CDR3 DNA follows: TGTGCCACCAGTGACGCCGTGGGAGGCCAGGTGGAGACCCAGTACTTC.

Comment on this clonotype: A read error is likely, as this CDR3 ends without the conserved phenylalanine or tryptophan. This chain links TRBV3-1 with TRBJ1-6; 7 bases map to TRBD1. Germline-derived CDR1 and CDR2 are LGHDT and YNNKEL (reference sequence). V was clipped by 1 base and J by 6 bases; unmatched bases: 3. This CDR3 is built from 15 residues. The CDR3 loop is CASSQGDRPNSPLHL. In DNA form, the CDR3 reads TGTGCCAGCAGCCAAGGGGACAGACCTAATTCACCCCTCCACCTT.

This clonotype has only a few counts. The chain recombines TRBV15 with TRBJ2-1; possible D gene TRBD2, 5 bases. The V end was cut by 1 base, the J end by 4 bases, with 20 bases between. This CDR3 contains 18 residues. Per germline, CDR1 LNHNV and CDR2 YYDKDF (reference sequence). This chain's CDR3 is CATSRAGSAGAVYNEQFF. The CDR3 DNA follows: TGTGCCACCAGCAGAGCCGGGTCGGCGGGTGCTGTATACAATGAGCAGTTCTTC.

The genes are TRBV6-5 and TRBJ1-4, with D unclear. This CDR3 has 15 residues. Between the trimmed V and J ends, which lost 4 bases and 3 bases, there was a span of 12 bases. The germline CDR1 and CDR2 sequences are MNHEY and SVGAGI. CDR3 in amino acids: CASSSAGAANEKLFF. CDR3 sequence (DNA): TGTGCCAGCAGTTCCGCTGGAGCGGCTAATGAAAAACTGTTTTTT.

This chain links TRBV12-3 or TRBV12-4 with TRBJ1-5, with 9 bases identical to TRBD1. V lost 5 bases to trimming and J lost 0 bases; unmatched junction nucleotides: 8. The CDR3 has 17 amino acids. As DNA, the CDR3 is TGTGCCAGCAGTGCCCGGACAGGGGTTTATAGCAATCAGCCCCAGCATTTT. Protein: CASSARTGVYSNQPQHF.

This chain links TRBV24-1 with TRBJ2-5, with a possible D match to TRBD2 (6 bases). The J call is doubtful: the DNA matches TRBJ2-7 better. The CDR3 runs to 13 residues. CDR1 is KGHDR and CDR2 is SFDVKD in the germline V gene. The CDR3, as DNA: TGTGCCACCAGTGACGCGGGGACCTACGAGCAGTACTTC. Translated, it gives CATSDAGTYEQYF.

In its sample, this clonotype was seen many times. V usage is TRBV28 and J usage is TRBJ1-2; D is unresolved. The CDR3 loop spans 13 amino acids. V was clipped by 7 bases and J by 2 bases, with 11 bases between them. Germline CDR1 is MDHEN and CDR2 is SYDVKM. The CDR3: CASNPALNYGYTF. In DNA form, the CDR3 reads TGTGCCAGCAACCCAGCGCTGAACTATGGCTACACCTTC.